One TCR beta chain is described in this entry. The data were obtained in a study of memory CD4+ T cells and cytomegalovirus serostatus. The sort gate was single viable CD3+CD4+CD8-CD45RO+ cells for memory CD4+ T cells. This CDR3 is built from 14 residues. V lost 4 bases and J 10 bases, leaving 14 bases between the germline ends. Germline values: CDR1 SGHDN, CDR2 FVKESK. Here immunoSEQ multiplex PCR was the method, and the copy in TCRdb shows in-frame clones only, minus some. The sample includes under 80,000 clones, around 83% of them seen just once. Sample: memory CD4+ T cells from blood. This TCR came from an adult in good health and CMV-seronegative. The rearrangement joins TRBV14 to TRBJ1-6; D not resolved. CDR3 amino acids: CASSRGKRNSPLHF. The CDR3 nucleotides read TGTGCCAGCAGCCGGGGAAAGCGAAACTCACCCCTCCACTTT. The full variable domain, its missing parts supplied by reference TRBV14 and TRBJ1-6, is EAGVTQFPSHSVIEKGQTVTLRCDPISGHDNLYWYRRVMGKEIKFLLHFVKESKQDESGMPNNRFLAERTGGTYSTLKVQPAELEDSGVYFCASSRGKRNSPLHFGNGTRLTVT.